This is a list of T cell receptor beta chains from one sample in a study of blood T cell repertoires in COVID-19. The protocol was immunoSEQ multiplex PCR, while the TCRdb copy is restricted to in-frame clones and leaves out a portion. The profile shows approximately 170,000 clones, less than 80% of them singletons. The specimen was peripheral blood. The receptors were gathered from a woman between 45 and 60 years old with acute or convalescent COVID-19. Both conserved end residues are part of each CDR3. A D gene is named only where the DNA matches it firmly. Clone size, where shown, is once, few, many, or a class for clones that have expanded.

.,TRBJ1-5,.,TRBV20-1,CSASIRDNQPQHF,TGCAGTGCTAGTATCAGGGACAATCAGCCCCAGCATTTT
few,TRBJ2-2,.,TRBV10-1,CASSESGYTGELFF,TGCGCCAGCAGTGAAAGCGGGTACACCGGGGAGCTGTTTTTT
.,TRBJ2-3,.,TRBV5-1,CASSGGTSSTDTQYF,TGCGCCAGCAGCGGCGGGACCTCTAGCACAGATACGCAGTATTTT
.,TRBJ1-1,TRBD1,TRBV11-2,CASSPGGMDTEAFF,TGTGCCAGCAGCCCAGGGGGCATGGACACTGAAGCTTTCTTT
.,TRBJ1-1,TRBD1,TRBV19,CASRLGQVNTEAFF,TGTGCCAGTAGACTCGGACAGGTGAACACTGAAGCTTTCTTT
few,TRBJ1-1,.,TRBV21-1,CALARNTEAFF,TGTGCCCTAGCGAGGAACACTGAAGCTTTCTTT
once,TRBJ1-5,.,TRBV19,CASSIDRGSNQPQHF,TGTGCCAGTAGTATAGACAGGGGAAGCAATCAGCCCCAGCATTTT
.,TRBJ1-5,.,TRBV5-5,CARSTGGVGPPSDQPQHF,TGTGCCCGCAGCACGGGGGGGGTAGGACCCCCCTCAGATCAGCCCCAGCATTTT
.,TRBJ1-4,TRBD1,TRBV11-2,CASSLDREKLFF,TGTGCCAGCAGCTTGGACAGGGAAAAACTGTTTTTT
.,TRBJ2-7,TRBD2,TRBV6-5,CATSPRTSGAYEQYF,TGTGCCACCAGTCCTCGAACTAGCGGGGCCTACGAGCAGTACTTC
few,TRBJ2-1,.,TRBV14,CASSQATRSGNSDEQFF,TGTGCCAGCAGCCAAGCCACCCGGTCCGGGAATTCCGATGAGCAGTTCTTC